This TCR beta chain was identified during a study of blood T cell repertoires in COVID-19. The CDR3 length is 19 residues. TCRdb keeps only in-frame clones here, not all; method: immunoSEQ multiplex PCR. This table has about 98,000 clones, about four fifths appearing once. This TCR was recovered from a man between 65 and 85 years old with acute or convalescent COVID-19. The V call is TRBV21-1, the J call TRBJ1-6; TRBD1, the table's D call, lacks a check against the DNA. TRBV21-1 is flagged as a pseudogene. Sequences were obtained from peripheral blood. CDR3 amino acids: CASSKIGHRESSYNSPLHF. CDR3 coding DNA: TGTGCCAGCAGCAAAATAGGCCACAGAGAGAGCTCCTATAATTCACCCCTCCACTTT.